This entry lists 27 T cell receptor beta chains sequenced from one sample in a study of cytomegalovirus exposure and HLA in healthy donors. In the PCR, 60 Vbeta and 13 Jbeta primers were used. The data were produced by immunoSEQ multiplex PCR, yet TCRdb's version contains in-frame clones alone and is incomplete. The data hold under 95,000 clones, with roughly 73% observed a single time. The sample was PBMCs. The receptors were gathered from a man in his forties or fifties in good health and CMV-seronegative.

The chain employs TRBV9 and TRBJ1-1; a weak D match, TRBD1 (5 bases). The V end was cut by 0 bases, the J end by 1 base, with 7 bases between. Germline CDR1 reads SGDLS; CDR2 reads YYNGEE. The CDR3 spans 14 residues. CDR3 in amino acids: CASSVGQPNTEAFF. CDR3 bases: TGTGCCAGCAGCGTAGGACAGCCGAACACTGAAGCTTTCTTT.

This sequence joins TRBV2 and TRBJ1-5, with 9 bases that match TRBD1. After removal of 4 bases from V and 4 bases from J, the junction contained 5 bases not matched to a gene. Germline V lookup: CDR1 SNHLY, CDR2 FYNNEI. CDR3 length equals 15 residues. The CDR3 spells CASSGHGTGNQPQHF. CDR3 coding DNA: TGTGCCAGCAGTGGTCATGGGACAGGGAATCAGCCCCAGCATTTT.

The gene calls are TRBV5-1 and TRBJ2-2; 8 nucleotides line up with TRBD1. V was clipped by 4 bases and J by 4 bases; unmatched bases: 6. The CDR3 runs to 15 residues. CDR1 is SGHRS, CDR2 YFSETQ, per germline. The DNA of the CDR3 is TGCGCCAGCAGCCAGGACAGGGCGGGCACCGGGGAGCTGTTTTTT. It is translated as CASSQDRAGTGELFF.

In its sample, this clone was seen a few times. The V gene is TRBV5-1, the J gene TRBJ1-1; D perhaps matches TRBD1 (5 bases). Per germline, CDR1 SGHRS and CDR2 YFSETQ. The V end lost 0 bases, the J end lost 0 bases, and 12 bases lay between the germline ends. This CDR3 contains 16 residues. The CDR3 region has the DNA TGCGCCAGCAGCTTGGAGGCTCGGGGGTTGAACACTGAAGCTTTCTTT. Translation gives CASSLEARGLNTEAFF.

This clone has only one observation. V is TRBV6-6 and J is TRBJ2-2; TRBD2 matches 7 bases. The CDR3 is 14 amino acids. Germline V lookup: CDR1 MNHNY, CDR2 SVGAGI (reference sequence). J was trimmed by 6 bases and V by 6 bases; bases with no gene match: 7. CDR3 nucleotides: TGTGCCAGCAGAAAGGCGGGGGATTCCGGGGAGCTGTTTTTT. Encoded protein: CASRKAGDSGELFF.

Concerning this clone itself: The same CDR3 can be traced to other DNA sequences in this sample. This chain connects TRBV20-1 to TRBJ2-5; D is undetermined. The CDR3 extends over 11 amino acids. Trimming cost V 2 bases and J 1 base, with 2 bases left between them. The germline V gene has CDR1 DFQATT and CDR2 SNEGSKA (reference sequence). The CDR3 protein is CSARRQETQYF. CDR3 nucleotide sequence: TGCAGTGCTAGACGCCAAGAGACCCAGTACTTC.

The chain has TRBV28 and TRBJ1-2, with D possibly being TRBD1 (5 bases). With 4 bases removed from V and 5 bases from J, the gap between germline ends came to 14 bases. CDR1 MDHEN and CDR2 SYDVKM come from the germline V gene. The CDR3 consists of 14 residues. CDR3 sequence reads: CASSSRDAGYGYTF. DNA for the CDR3: TGTGCCAGCAGTTCCAGGGATGCCGGGTATGGCTACACCTTC.

Only one count was recorded for this clone. The chain has TRBV6-5 and TRBJ2-1; possibly TRBD2 for D (5 bases). Looked up from germline, CDR1 is MNHEY and CDR2 is SVGAGI. V was shortened by 1 base and J by 2 bases, with 12 bases between the two germline ends. The length of the CDR3 is 16 residues. This CDR3 reads CASSYWELGAYNEQFF. DNA for the CDR3: TGTGCCAGCAGTTACTGGGAGCTCGGTGCCTACAATGAGCAGTTCTTC.

This clone showed up just once. The rearrangement joins TRBV11-2 to TRBJ2-1; D may be TRBD2 (6 bases). V gave up 1 base and J gave up 9 bases, with 10 bases separating them. The CDR3 spans 13 residues. CDR1 is SGHAT and CDR2 is FQNNGV in the germline V gene. DNA of the CDR3: TGTGCCAGCAGCTTAGTGCGGGGTGGTGAGCAGTTCTTC. Amino acids: CASSLVRGGEQFF.

This clone was detected only a few times. The J gene is TRBJ1-1, the V gene TRBV6-1; D is ambiguous. Trimming took off 2 bases at V and 1 base at J, with 5 bases between the two ends. Germline CDR1 MNHNS, CDR2 SASEGT. This CDR3 is 13 amino acids long. The CDR3 DNA reads as TGTGCCAGCAGTGAACAGAAGAACACTGAAGCTTTCTTT. Amino acids: CASSEQKNTEAFF.

This chain connects TRBV5-1 to TRBJ2-7; 10 bases are shared with TRBD1. The CDR3 is 16 amino acids. CDR1 and CDR2 from the germline V gene are SGHRS and YFSETQ. Unmatched junction bases numbered 5, after V lost 0 bases and J lost 2 bases. The CDR3: CASSLGTGQGTYEQYF. For the CDR3, the DNA is TGCGCCAGCAGCTTGGGGACGGGACAGGGGACCTACGAGCAGTACTTC.

The rearrangement joins TRBV5-6 to TRBJ2-1, with TRBD2 as a possible D gene (5 bases). V was clipped by 2 bases and J by 7 bases, with 10 bases between them. The CDR3 consists of 13 residues. Germline V gives CDR1 SGHDT, CDR2 YYEEEE. This CDR3 is CASSFPQRNEQFF. DNA for the CDR3: TGTGCCAGCAGCTTTCCCCAGCGGAATGAGCAGTTCTTC.

CDR3 sequence: CASSLTGTYEQYF. In nucleotides, the CDR3 is TGCGCCAGCAGCTTGACAGGTACCTACGAGCAGTACTTC. The V gene is TRBV5-1, the J gene TRBJ2-7, with a possible D match to TRBD1 (5 bases). The CDR3 contains 13 residues. The V end lost 1 base, the J end lost 2 bases, and 7 bases lay between the germline ends. CDR1 SGHRS and CDR2 YFSETQ come from the germline V gene.

The chain has TRBV6-1 and TRBJ2-1; 13 nucleotides match TRBD2. Germline CDR1 MNHNS, CDR2 SASEGT. The CDR3 spans 16 residues. The junction had 3 bases not matched to a gene; V was cut back by 0 bases and J by 7 bases. The CDR3 DNA sequence: TGTGCCAGCAGTGAAGCTAGGACTAGCGGGAGAAATGAGCAGTTCTTC. It codes for CASSEARTSGRNEQFF.

The chain combines TRBV2 with TRBJ1-1, with TRBD1 matching over 9 bases. V dropped 0 bases and J dropped 10; count of bases not matched to a gene: 6. The CDR3 sequence is 14 residues long. Per germline, CDR1 SNHLY and CDR2 FYNNEI. CDR3 residues: CASSEAGQGSVAFF. CDR3 bases: TGTGCCAGCAGTGAAGCTGGACAGGGGTCGGTAGCTTTCTTT.

V is TRBV21-1 and J is TRBJ1-1. TRBV21-1 is a recognized pseudogene. There are 12 residues in the CDR3. The CDR3 DNA is TGTGCCAGCATACGGGGGAACACTGAAGCTTTCTTT. Translation gives CASIRGNTEAFF.

CDR3 nucleotide sequence: TGCAGCGTTGATTTCAGGGAAAGCAATGAGCAGTTCTTC. Its protein is CSVDFRESNEQFF. The chain employs TRBV29-1 and TRBJ2-1; TRBD1 might be the D (5 bases). CDR3 length: 13 amino acids. Per the germline V gene, CDR1 is SQVTM and CDR2 is ANQGSEA. Trimming left V 3 bases short and J 6 bases short, with 12 bases between.

This clone appeared a single time. This chain uses TRBV19 with TRBJ1-5; D is uncertain. The CDR3 spans 12 residues. The V gene lost 6 bases and the J gene lost 3 bases, with 6 bases spanning the gap. Germline loops: CDR1 LNHDA, CDR2 SQIVND (reference sequence). The chain's CDR3 is CASSRLNQPQHF. The CDR3 DNA is TGTGCCAGTAGCAGACTCAATCAGCCCCAGCATTTT.

This rearrangement joins TRBV7-6 to TRBJ2-3; 9 nucleotides line up with TRBD2. The germline V gene encodes CDR1 SGHVS and CDR2 FNYEAQ. The CDR3 is 15 amino acids. J lost 1 base, V lost 4 bases, and 3 bases had no gene match. The CDR3 DNA reads TGTGCCAGCAGCTCTAGCGGGACGGGCACAGATACGCAGTATTTT. The encoded protein is CASSSSGTGTDTQYF.

This clone was recorded a few times. The V and J genes are TRBV6-4 and TRBJ1-1, with D perhaps matching TRBD1 (6 bases). CDR1 MRHNA and CDR2 SNTAGT come from the germline V gene. The CDR3 consists of 14 residues. The V end lost 6 bases, the J end lost 0 bases, and 11 bases lay between the germline ends. The chain's CDR3 is CASRVGQMNTEAFF. In DNA form, the CDR3 reads TGTGCCAGCAGGGTAGGACAGATGAACACTGAAGCTTTCTTT.

The chain links TRBV19 to TRBJ2-7, with unresolved D. V gave up 6 bases and J gave up 4 bases, with 13 bases separating them. The CDR3 has 13 residues. The germline gives CDR1 LNHDA, CDR2 SQIVND (reference sequence). DNA of the CDR3: TGTGCCAGTAGCGCACAGATTTCTTACGAGCAGTACTTC. This codes for CASSAQISYEQYF. Combining the CDR3 with reference TRBV19 and TRBJ2-7 gives the whole variable domain DGGITQSPKYLFRKEGQNVTLSCEQNLNHDAMYWYRQDPGQGLRLIYYSQIVNDFQKGDIAEGYSVSREKKESFPLTVTSAQKNPTAFYLCASSAQISYEQYFGPGTRLTVT.

This chain links TRBV27 with TRBJ1-3; TRBD1 agrees at 7 bases. The J segment lost 3 bases and the V segment lost 5 bases, leaving 1 base of the junction unmatched. The CDR3 is 13 amino acids. Germline V gene lookup returns CDR1 MNHEY and CDR2 SMNVEV (reference sequence). CDR3 DNA: TGTGCCAGCAGTGGACAGGTTGGAAACACCATATATTTT. Its translation is CASSGQVGNTIYF.

This clone was observed once. The chain has TRBV30 and TRBJ2-7; perhaps TRBD2 as D (5 bases). CDR3 length equals 14 residues. V was cut by 0 bases and J by 3 bases, with 12 bases left in between. Germline V CDR1 and CDR2: GTSNPN, SVGIG (reference sequence). The CDR3 protein is CAWSVRGRDYEQYF. As DNA, the CDR3 is TGTGCCTGGAGTGTACGAGGGAGAGACTACGAGCAGTACTTC.

V and J are TRBV5-1 and TRBJ2-5; 9 nucleotides align to TRBD1. V shed 2 bases, J shed 5 bases, and the junction held 13 bases outside the gene matches. Looked up from germline, CDR1 is SGHRS and CDR2 is YFSETQ. The CDR3 covers 17 residues. CDR3 sequence: CASSLTPQGALGETQYF. CDR3 DNA: TGCGCCAGCAGCTTAACACCACAGGGGGCGCTTGGGGAGACCCAGTACTTC.

V usage is TRBV6-6 and J usage is TRBJ2-5, with 11 nucleotides matching TRBD1. The CDR3 is made up of 15 amino acids. Germline assignment: CDR1 MNHNY and CDR2 SVGAGI (reference sequence). Trimming cost V 6 bases and J 5 bases; bases outside gene matches: 8. CDR3 region: CASSPRDRGEETQYF. Written as DNA, the CDR3 is TGTGCCAGCAGCCCCCGGGACAGGGGGGAGGAGACCCAGTACTTC.

The chain employs TRBV7-3 and TRBJ1-3; D is unresolved. The CDR3 extends over 15 amino acids. Between the trimmed V and J ends, which lost 5 bases and 4 bases, there was a span of 15 bases. In germline, CDR1 is SGHTA, CDR2 FQGTGA. CDR3 sequence reads: CASSELYVAGNTIYF. CDR3 DNA: TGTGCCAGCAGCGAGCTTTATGTAGCCGGAAACACCATATATTTT. The full variable domain, its missing parts supplied by reference TRBV7-3 and TRBJ1-3, is GAGVSQTPSNKVTEKGKYVELRCDPISGHTALYWYRQSLGQGPEFLIYFQGTGAADDSGLPNDRFFAVRPEGSVSTLKIQRTERGDSAVYLCASSELYVAGNTIYFGEGSWLTVV.

The rearrangement links TRBV7-6 to TRBJ2-7; TRBD1 matches at 9 bases. V was pared by 4 bases and J by 1 base, with 17 bases of the junction left unmatched. This CDR3 is 19 amino acids long. CDR1 and CDR2 (germline): SGHVS, FNYEAQ. Written as DNA, the CDR3 is TGTGCCAGCAGCTCTAGAATTTATCCAGGACAGGGGAATTCCTACGAGCAGTACTTC. It translates to CASSSRIYPGQGNSYEQYF.